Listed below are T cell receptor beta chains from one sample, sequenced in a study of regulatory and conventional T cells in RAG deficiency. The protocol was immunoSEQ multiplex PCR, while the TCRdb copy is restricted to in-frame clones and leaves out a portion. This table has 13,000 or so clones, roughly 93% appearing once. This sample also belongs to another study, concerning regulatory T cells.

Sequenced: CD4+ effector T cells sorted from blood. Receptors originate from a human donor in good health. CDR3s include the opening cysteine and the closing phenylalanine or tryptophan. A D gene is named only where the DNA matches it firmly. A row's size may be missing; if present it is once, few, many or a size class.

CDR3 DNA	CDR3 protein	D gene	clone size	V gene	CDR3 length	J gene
TGTGCCAGCAGTCCGGGACACCGGCACTACGAGCAGTACTTC	CASSPGHRHYEQYF	-	-	TRBV6-5	14	TRBJ2-7
TGTGCCAGCAGTGAAAAAGGACAGGGACCTCCTTGGTCTGAAGCTTTCTTT	CASSEKGQGPPWSEAFF	TRBD1	-	TRBV6-1	17	TRBJ1-1
TGTGCCAGCAGTTTCGGGACAAGATACGATGAGCAGTTCTTC	CASSFGTRYDEQFF	-	-	TRBV27	14	TRBJ2-1
TGTGCCAGCAGCTTACAGCGACAGGGATATGGCTACACCTTC	CASSLQRQGYGYTF	TRBD1	-	TRBV7-9	14	TRBJ1-2
TGCGCCAGCAGCCATTCCGGGACAGCCAACAATGAGCAGTTCTTC	CASSHSGTANNEQFF	TRBD1	-	TRBV5-1	15	TRBJ2-1
TGTGCCTGGAGACATAGAAGGGGTCGGACCTATGGCTACACCTTC	CAWRHRRGRTYGYTF	-	-	TRBV30	15	TRBJ1-2
TGTGCCTGGGGTCAGGGGGGAGTCGAGCAGTACTTC	CAWGQGGVEQYF	-	-	TRBV30	12	TRBJ2-7
TGTGCCAGCAGGGGACCGGGACAGAACACCGGGGAGCTGTTTTTT	CASRGPGQNTGELFF	-	-	TRBV6-5	15	TRBJ2-2
TGTGCCAGCAGTTTAGACAGGGTTGAGACCCAGTACTTC	CASSLDRVETQYF	TRBD1	-	TRBV28	13	TRBJ2-5
TGTGCCAGCAGTGAGGGACAGTACACAGATACGCAGTATTTT	CASSEGQYTDTQYF	TRBD1	-	TRBV2	14	TRBJ2-3
TGTGCCAGCAGCCACGCTACAAATTCACCCCTCCACTTT	CASSHATNSPLHF	-	-	TRBV14	13	TRBJ1-6
TGTGCCAGCAGCGTATGGGTCTTAGGGAATGAGCAGTTCTTC	CASSVWVLGNEQFF	-	-	TRBV9	14	TRBJ2-1
TGCAGTGCTCAAAGCCTTCCGGGACTGTTTTTT	CSAQSLPGLFF	-	-	TRBV20-1	11	TRBJ1-4
TGTGCCAGCAGTGCCGGGACAGGGAGCCTCACTGAAGCTTTCTTT	CASSAGTGSLTEAFF	TRBD1	-	TRBV27	15	TRBJ1-1
TGTGCCAGCGGCCGCGGATCAGGGCAGTACTTC	CASGRGSGQYF	-	-	TRBV27	11	TRBJ2-7
TGTGCCAGCAGCTCTTGGACTAGCGGAGATTTTGAGCAGTACTTC	CASSSWTSGDFEQYF	TRBD2	-	TRBV5-4	15	TRBJ2-5
TGCAGCGGCGTCGGGAGGGGGCCGCGGGACAGGGGGCTCGATGAGCAGTTCTTC	CSGVGRGPRDRGLDEQFF	TRBD1	-	TRBV29-1	18	TRBJ2-1
TGTGCCAGCAGCCGATGGGGCGTACAGGGAACTAACTATGGCTACACCTTC	CASSRWGVQGTNYGYTF	-	-	TRBV7-2	17	TRBJ1-2
TGTGCCAGCGGGCTGGCTGGGCCCCAGCATTTT	CASGLAGPQHF	-	-	TRBV9	11	TRBJ1-5
TGCAGCGTTCGTGGCGGACCCACAGATACGCAGTATTTT	CSVRGGPTDTQYF	-	-	TRBV29-1	13	TRBJ2-3
TGTGCCTGGAGTGTAAGAGGGGATGGAGCTTTCTTT	CAWSVRGDGAFF	-	-	TRBV30	12	TRBJ1-1
TGCGCCAGCAGAACGGAAACCGTTGACTATGGCTACACCTTC	CASRTETVDYGYTF	-	once	TRBV5-1	14	TRBJ1-2
TGTGCCAGCAGAAGGAGTTTGGGCACAGATACGCAGTATTTT	CASRRSLGTDTQYF	-	-	TRBV2	14	TRBJ2-3